These 27 T cell receptor beta chains were sequenced from one sample in a study of blood T cells in healthy people across ages. The authors ran a second PCR of 7 to 11 cycles using a sample-barcoded 5' primer and a J-beta primer mix. A single record per CDR3 protein comes from TCRdb applying MiXCR to the 5' RACE reads. This table has fewer than 800,000 distinct CDR3 sequences, more than 40% appearing once. Input material: blood. The receptors originated from a woman aged 55-70 years in good health.

This clonotype was recorded a few times. V and J are TRBV7-8 and TRBJ2-7; no reliable D call. CDR3 length equals 17 residues. From germline, CDR1 is SGHVS and CDR2 FQNEAQ. Trimming stripped 0 bases from V and 0 bases from J, with 15 bases between. CDR3 sequence: CASSLAPLRRSSYEQYF. Written as DNA, the CDR3 is TGTGCCAGCAGCTTAGCTCCCCTCAGGCGGAGCTCCTACGAGCAGTACTTC.

This clonotype was counted a few times. The J gene is TRBJ2-5, the V gene TRBV4-1, with 10 positions matching TRBD1. Near its end, the DNA agrees better with TRBJ2-7, so the J call may be wrong. Germline V gene sequence: CDR1 MGHRA, CDR2 YSYEKL. The CDR3 runs to 15 residues. As DNA, the CDR3 is TGCGCCAGCAGCCAAAGGACAGGGGGAGAGTACGAGCAGTACTTC. As protein: CASSQRTGGEYEQYF.

The chain joins TRBV7-9 to TRBJ1-4, with D unclear. CDR3 length: 14 residues. From germline, CDR1 is SEHNR and CDR2 FQNEAQ (reference sequence). The V gene lost 4 bases and the J gene lost 0 bases, with 6 bases spanning the gap. The CDR3 bases are TGTGCCAGCAGCTCCGAGACAACTAATGAAAAACTGTTTTTT. Translated, it gives CASSSETTNEKLFF.

This clonotype was counted once. One end of the junction fails to match germline, which may point to a read error. The chain recombines TRBV7-9 with TRBJ2-1, with 8 bases aligning to TRBD2. This CDR3 region has 14 residues. Looked up from germline, CDR1 is SEHNR and CDR2 is FQNEAQ (reference sequence). The CDR3 DNA reads TGTGCCAGCGGCTTAGCGGGAACGGACAATGAGCAGTTCTTC. Amino acid sequence: CASGLAGTDNEQFF.

This rearrangement joins TRBV9 to TRBJ2-3; D unresolved. Germline values: CDR1 SGDLS, CDR2 YYNGEE. The CDR3 length is 14 residues. V was trimmed by 0 bases and J by 2 bases, leaving 7 bases between them. In DNA, the CDR3 is TGTGCCAGCAGCGTAGATCCAGCCACAGATACGCAGTATTTT. This codes for CASSVDPATDTQYF.

This clonotype came up a few times. In DNA form, the CDR3 reads TGCAGTGCCTTTCGAGGCTCTAGCTCCTACGAGCAGTACTTC. As protein: CSAFRGSSSYEQYF. J is TRBJ2-7 and V is TRBV20-1; D unclear. CDR1 DFQATT and CDR2 SNEGSKA come from the germline V gene (reference sequence). V shed 6 bases and J shed 0 bases, with 15 bases lying between them. This CDR3 comprises 14 residues.

The rearrangement links TRBV5-1 to TRBJ2-2, with TRBD2 matching over 8 bases. This CDR3 has 16 amino acids. Germline loops: CDR1 SGHRS, CDR2 YFSETQ. The trim removed 0 bases at V and 5 bases at J, leaving 6 bases unmatched. The CDR3 reads CASSLARGRKTGELFF. The CDR3 region has the DNA TGCGCCAGCAGCTTGGCTCGCGGGAGGAAGACCGGGGAGCTGTTTTTT.

The V gene is TRBV7-9, the J gene TRBJ2-5, with 8 bases fitting TRBD2. V was clipped by 1 base and J by 11 bases; unmatched bases: 12. Germline V CDR1 and CDR2: SEHNR, FQNEAQ (reference sequence). The CDR3 is made up of 15 amino acids. The CDR3 DNA is TGTGCCAGCAGCTTAGGACTAGCGAGACACAATGAGCAGTACTTC. As protein: CASSLGLARHNEQYF.

This clonotype occurred many times. This chain links TRBV6-5 with TRBJ1-1; no firm D call. Trimming took 6 bases from V and 4 from J, leaving 9 bases between them. Germline loops: CDR1 MNHEY, CDR2 SVGAGI. CDR3 length equals 12 residues. CDR3 DNA: TGTGCCAGCAGCTCCGGAGGCACTGAAGCTTTCTTT. Protein sequence: CASSSGGTEAFF.

V usage is TRBV28 and J usage is TRBJ1-4; a possible D gene is TRBD1 (6 bases). The V gene lost 4 bases and the J gene lost 10 bases, with 13 bases spanning the gap. In germline, CDR1 is MDHEN, CDR2 SYDVKM. This CDR3 is 13 amino acids long. The CDR3 DNA reads as TGTGCCAGCAGTTCAGGGGTATTAGGAAAACTGTTTTTT. It yields the protein CASSSGVLGKLFF.

The genes are TRBV11-2 and TRBJ1-1; 9 bases map to TRBD1. The V gene's germline CDR1 is SGHAT and CDR2 FQNNGV. CDR3 length equals 23 residues. V dropped 2 bases and J dropped 0; count of bases not matched to a gene: 25. The chain's CDR3 is CASSLLSLEYSRDREGVNTEAFF. CDR3 coding DNA: TGTGCCAGCAGCTTATTATCCCTCGAGTACTCCCGGGACAGGGAAGGGGTGAACACTGAAGCTTTCTTT.

This clonotype was seen only a few times. V usage is TRBV6-2 or TRBV6-3 and J usage is TRBJ1-2; D remains ambiguous. Trimming took off 7 bases at V and 3 bases at J, with 9 bases between the two ends. The CDR3 contains 12 residues. CDR1 is MNHEY, CDR2 SVGEGT, per germline. CDR3 bases: TGTGCCAGCAAGACCTCCCACTATGGCTACACCTTC. This sequence encodes CASKTSHYGYTF.

This clonotype was seen more than once but under ten times. The chain has TRBV2 and TRBJ2-4; D is ambiguous. The V and J ends lost 7 bases and 7 bases respectively, with 8 bases between them. The CDR3 loop spans 11 amino acids. Germline V gives CDR1 SNHLY, CDR2 FYNNEI. CDR3 nucleotide sequence: TGTGCCAGCAAAAGGGATAACATTCAGTACTTC. Protein sequence: CASKRDNIQYF.

The chain joins TRBV11-2 to TRBJ2-1; no clear D gene. The germline V gene has CDR1 SGHAT and CDR2 FQNNGV. Deletions cut 6 bases from V and 1 base from J, with 13 bases between. The CDR3 is made up of 15 amino acids. The CDR3 DNA follows: TGTGCCAGCAGGAGGACCGTCGGGTCCTACAATGAGCAGTTCTTC. Translation: CASRRTVGSYNEQFF.

This clonotype was seen many times. CDR3 sequence: CSVVGRGIADTQYF. CDR3 nucleotide sequence: TGCAGCGTTGTTGGTCGCGGGATCGCAGATACGCAGTATTTT. The J gene is TRBJ2-3, the V gene TRBV29-1; possible D gene TRBD2, 6 bases. The V end was cut by 4 bases, the J end by 4 bases, with 15 bases between. Germline V gene sequence: CDR1 SQVTM, CDR2 ANQGSEA. CDR3 length: 14 amino acids.

This clonotype has more than one count but fewer than ten. This chain connects TRBV5-1 to TRBJ2-7; 8 nucleotides line up with TRBD1. The V gene's germline CDR1 is SGHRS and CDR2 YFSETQ. V shed 2 bases, J shed 6 bases, and the junction held 7 bases outside the gene matches. This CDR3 has 14 amino acids. The CDR3 sequence is CASSFGRGLGEQYF. CDR3 coding DNA: TGCGCCAGCAGCTTTGGCAGGGGGCTAGGCGAGCAGTACTTC.

There are a few counts of this clonotype. The V and J genes are TRBV5-6 and TRBJ1-2; D is ambiguous. The germline CDR1 and CDR2 sequences are SGHDT and YYEEEE. Between the trimmed V and J ends, which lost 0 bases and 0 bases, there was a span of 6 bases. The CDR3 is 14 residues long. CDR3 nucleotide sequence: TGTGCCAGCAGCTTGGTTAAGGCTAACTATGGCTACACCTTC. It yields the protein CASSLVKANYGYTF.

The gene calls are TRBV7-9 and TRBJ2-3, with 9 bases lining up with TRBD2. There are 14 residues in the CDR3. The germline V gene has CDR1 SEHNR and CDR2 FQNEAQ (reference sequence). J was trimmed by 5 bases and V by 3 bases; bases with no gene match: 3. The CDR3 region has the DNA TGTGCCAGCAGCTTCGCGGGAGGGCAAGATACGCAGTATTTT. This codes for CASSFAGGQDTQYF. Based on the CDR3 plus reference TRBV7-9 and TRBJ2-3, the full variable domain is DTGVSQNPRHKITKRGQNVTFRCDPISEHNRLYWYRQTLGQGPEFLTYFQNEAQLEKSRLLSDRFSAERPKGSFSTLEIQRTEQGDSAMYLCASSFAGGQDTQYFGPGTRLTVL.

The chain has TRBV10-3 and TRBJ2-2; unclear D gene. The CDR3 spans 14 residues. Deletions cut 7 bases from V and 4 bases from J, with 13 bases between. The germline V gene has CDR1 ENHRY and CDR2 SYGVKD. Written as DNA, the CDR3 is TGTGCCATCAAGAAGGGCCCTGCCACCGGGGAGCTGTTTTTT. It codes for CAIKKGPATGELFF.

The gene calls are TRBV20-1 and TRBJ2-1; 14 bases are a match to TRBD2. The V and J ends lost 6 bases and 5 bases, in that order; junction bases with no gene match: 9. The CDR3 is 16 amino acids. CDR1 is DFQATT and CDR2 is SNEGSKA in the germline V gene (reference sequence). The CDR3 here is CSALGTSGSHHNEQFF. The CDR3 DNA sequence: TGCAGTGCCCTAGGGACTAGCGGGAGTCATCACAATGAGCAGTTCTTC.

The rearrangement uses TRBV5-1 and TRBJ2-5; tentatively, D is TRBD1 or TRBD2 (5 bases each). The germline V and J ends were trimmed by 7 bases and 11 bases, with 21 bases remaining between them. From germline, CDR1 is SGHRS and CDR2 YFSETQ. The CDR3 covers 13 residues. For the CDR3, the DNA is TGCGCCAGCGGCCGGGGCGGACCCAATGAGCAGTACTTC. It is translated as CASGRGGPNEQYF. The full variable domain, its missing parts supplied by reference TRBV5-1 and TRBJ2-5, is KAGVTQTPRYLIKTRGQQVTLSCSPISGHRSVSWYQQTPGQGLQFLFEYFSETQRNKGNFPGRFSGRQFSNSRSEMNVSTLELGDSALYLCASGRGGPNEQYFGPGTRLLVL.

This chain links TRBV15 with TRBJ1-6; D not resolved. V lost 4 bases and J 8 bases, leaving 15 bases between the germline ends. The CDR3 has 15 residues. CDR1 LNHNV and CDR2 YYDKDF come from the germline V gene (reference sequence). This CDR3 reads CATSTWPHQDSPLHF. The CDR3 region has the DNA TGTGCCACCAGCACTTGGCCTCATCAGGATTCACCCCTCCACTTT.

The chain has TRBV18 and TRBJ1-2; D not certain. Trimming left V 1 base short and J 2 bases short, with 11 bases between. CDR3 size: 15 residues. Germline CDR1 is KGHSH and CDR2 is LQKENI. The CDR3 nucleotides read TGTGCCAGCTCACCACAGAGGCAGGAGAACTATGGCTACACCTTC. It codes for CASSPQRQENYGYTF.

This clonotype occurred a few times. The J gene is TRBJ2-5, the V gene TRBV20-1; no reliable D call. Germline-derived CDR1 and CDR2 are DFQATT and SNEGSKA (reference sequence). Trimming cost V 0 bases and J 2 bases, with 25 bases left between them. The CDR3 extends over 19 amino acids. The CDR3 coding sequence is TGCAGTGCTAGAGAGGGTGATCCCAGGCTTGAACGGCGGCAAGAGACCCAGTACTTC. This translates into CSAREGDPRLERRQETQYF.

This clonotype turned up a few times. The chain combines TRBV7-3 with TRBJ2-5, with 8 bases lining up with TRBD2. The CDR3 is 15 residues long. Germline assignment: CDR1 SGHTA and CDR2 FQGTGA. After removal of 4 bases from V and 0 bases from J, the junction contained 4 bases not matched to a gene. CDR3 loop: CASSSSGGYQETQYF. CDR3 nucleotide sequence: TGTGCCAGCAGCTCGAGCGGGGGTTACCAAGAGACCCAGTACTTC.

There are a few counts of this clonotype. The genes are TRBV6-6 and TRBJ2-7; 9 bases are a match to TRBD2. Losses at the gene ends were 8 bases for V and 0 bases for J; bases not matched to a gene: 11. Germline assignment: CDR1 MNHNY and CDR2 SVGAGI (reference sequence). The CDR3 runs 16 residues. The CDR3 region is CASSGAGGGGSYEQYF. CDR3 sequence (DNA): TGTGCCAGCTCAGGAGCGGGAGGAGGGGGCTCCTACGAGCAGTACTTC.

This clonotype showed up many times. The chain is built from TRBV6-2 or TRBV6-3 and TRBJ2-1, with TRBD2 identical over 11 bases. This CDR3 contains 14 residues. With V trimmed by 6 bases and J by 7 bases, 5 bases remained unmatched. Germline V gene sequence: CDR1 MNHEY, CDR2 SVGEGT. The CDR3 loop reads CASRSGLAVNEQFF. The CDR3 bases are TGTGCCAGCAGGTCGGGACTAGCGGTTAATGAGCAGTTCTTC.